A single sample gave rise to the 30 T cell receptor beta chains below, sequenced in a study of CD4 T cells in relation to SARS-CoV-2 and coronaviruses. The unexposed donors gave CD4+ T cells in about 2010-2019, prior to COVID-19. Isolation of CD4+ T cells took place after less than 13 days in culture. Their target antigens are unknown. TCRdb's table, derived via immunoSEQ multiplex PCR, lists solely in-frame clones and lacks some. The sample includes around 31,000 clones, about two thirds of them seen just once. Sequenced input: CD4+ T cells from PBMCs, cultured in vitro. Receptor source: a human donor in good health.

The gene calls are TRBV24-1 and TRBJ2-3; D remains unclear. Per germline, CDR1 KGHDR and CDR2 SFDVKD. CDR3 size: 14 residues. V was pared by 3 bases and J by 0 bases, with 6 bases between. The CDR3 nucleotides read TGTGCCACCAGTGATCCCAGGAGCACAGATACGCAGTATTTT. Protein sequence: CATSDPRSTDTQYF.

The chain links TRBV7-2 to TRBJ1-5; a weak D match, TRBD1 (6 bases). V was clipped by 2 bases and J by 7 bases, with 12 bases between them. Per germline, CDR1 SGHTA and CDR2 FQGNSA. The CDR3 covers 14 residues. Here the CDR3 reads CASSLRTGKQPQHF. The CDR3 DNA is TGTGCCAGCAGCTTAAGAACAGGGAAACAGCCCCAGCATTTT.

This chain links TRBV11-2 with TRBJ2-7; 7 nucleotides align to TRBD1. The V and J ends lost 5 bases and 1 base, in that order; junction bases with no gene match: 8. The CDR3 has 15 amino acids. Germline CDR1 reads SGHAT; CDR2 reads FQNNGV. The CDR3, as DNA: TGTGCCAGCAGCATACGGACAGGACGATCCTACGAGCAGTACTTC. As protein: CASSIRTGRSYEQYF.

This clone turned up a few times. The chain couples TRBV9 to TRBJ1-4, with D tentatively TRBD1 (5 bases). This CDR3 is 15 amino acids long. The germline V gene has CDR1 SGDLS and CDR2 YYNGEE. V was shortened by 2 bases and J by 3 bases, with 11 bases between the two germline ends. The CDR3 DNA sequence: TGTGCCAGCAGCGTCTCAGGGACGGCTAATGAAAAACTGTTTTTT. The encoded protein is CASSVSGTANEKLFF.

This CDR3 reads CASSVGASGREETQYF. CDR3 sequence (DNA): TGTGCCAGCAGCGTAGGGGCTAGCGGGAGAGAAGAGACCCAGTACTTC. This chain joins TRBV9 and TRBJ2-5; TRBD2 aligns across 10 bases. In germline, CDR1 is SGDLS, CDR2 YYNGEE. Trimming took 0 bases from V and 3 from J; bases not matched to a gene: 5. CDR3 length equals 16 residues.

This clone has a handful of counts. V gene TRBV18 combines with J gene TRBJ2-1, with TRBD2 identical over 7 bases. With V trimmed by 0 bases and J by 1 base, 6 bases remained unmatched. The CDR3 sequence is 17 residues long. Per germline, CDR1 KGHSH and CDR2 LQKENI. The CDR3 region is CASSPPIGGSSYNEQFF. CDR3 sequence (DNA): TGTGCCAGCTCACCACCAATCGGGGGGTCTTCCTACAATGAGCAGTTCTTC.

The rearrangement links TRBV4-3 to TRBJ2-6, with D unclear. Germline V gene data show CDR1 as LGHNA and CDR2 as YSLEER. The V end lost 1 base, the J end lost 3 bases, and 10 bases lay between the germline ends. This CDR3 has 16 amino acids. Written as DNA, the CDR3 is TGCGCCAGCAGCCAAGCATCGGGCAGTGGGGCCAACGTCCTGACTTTC. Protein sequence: CASSQASGSGANVLTF.

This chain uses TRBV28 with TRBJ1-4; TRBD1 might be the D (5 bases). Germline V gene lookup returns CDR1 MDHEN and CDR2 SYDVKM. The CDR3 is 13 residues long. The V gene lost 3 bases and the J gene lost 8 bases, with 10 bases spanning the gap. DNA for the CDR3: TGTGCCAGCAGTTTGGAGGGACGGGAAAAACTGTTTTTT. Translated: CASSLEGREKLFF.

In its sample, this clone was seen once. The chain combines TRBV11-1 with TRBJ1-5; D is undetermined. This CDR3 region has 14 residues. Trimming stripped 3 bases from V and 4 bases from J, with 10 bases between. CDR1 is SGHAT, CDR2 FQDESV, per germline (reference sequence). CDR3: CASSFLPENQPQHF. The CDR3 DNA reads TGTGCCAGCAGCTTTTTGCCAGAGAATCAGCCCCAGCATTTT. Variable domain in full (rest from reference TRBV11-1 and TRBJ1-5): EAEVAQSPRYKITEKSQAVAFWCDPISGHATLYWYRQILGQGPELLVQFQDESVVDDSQLPKDRFSAERLKGVDSTLKIQPAELGDSAMYLCASSFLPENQPQHFGDGTRLSIL.

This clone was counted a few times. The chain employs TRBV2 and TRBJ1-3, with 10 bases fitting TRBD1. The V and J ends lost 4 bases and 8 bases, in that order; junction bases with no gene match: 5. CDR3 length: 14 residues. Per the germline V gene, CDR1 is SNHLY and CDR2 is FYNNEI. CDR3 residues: CASSAGTGADTIYF. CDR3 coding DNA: TGTGCCAGCAGTGCCGGGACAGGGGCAGACACCATATATTTT.

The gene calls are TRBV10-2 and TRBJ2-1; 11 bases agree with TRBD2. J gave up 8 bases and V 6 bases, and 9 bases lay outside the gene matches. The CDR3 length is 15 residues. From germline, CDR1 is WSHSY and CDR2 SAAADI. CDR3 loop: CASRSGTSGIYEQFF. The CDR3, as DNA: TGCGCCAGCAGATCCGGGACTAGCGGTATTTATGAGCAGTTCTTC.

The CDR3 region is CASSYSRYSNQPQHF. CDR3 nucleotide sequence: TGTGCCAGCAGTTACTCCAGATATAGCAATCAGCCCCAGCATTTT. The chain uses TRBV6-2 or TRBV6-3 and TRBJ1-5; no definite D call. CDR1 MNHEY and CDR2 SVGEGT come from the germline V gene. The CDR3 consists of 15 residues. Trimming shortened V by 0 bases and J by 0 bases, and 6 bases separated the two germline ends.

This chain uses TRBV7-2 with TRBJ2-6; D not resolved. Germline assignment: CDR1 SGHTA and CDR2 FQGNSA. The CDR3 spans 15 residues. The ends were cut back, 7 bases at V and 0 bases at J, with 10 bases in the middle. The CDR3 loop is CASIFSFSGANVLTF. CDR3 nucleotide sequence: TGTGCCAGCATCTTCAGCTTCTCTGGGGCCAACGTCCTGACTTTC. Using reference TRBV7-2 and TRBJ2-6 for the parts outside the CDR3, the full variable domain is GAGVSQSPSNKVTEKGKDVELRCDPISGHTALYWYRQSLGQGLEFLIYFQGNSAPDKSGLPSDRFSAERTGGSVSTLTIQRTQQEDSAVYLCASIFSFSGANVLTFGAGSRLTVL.

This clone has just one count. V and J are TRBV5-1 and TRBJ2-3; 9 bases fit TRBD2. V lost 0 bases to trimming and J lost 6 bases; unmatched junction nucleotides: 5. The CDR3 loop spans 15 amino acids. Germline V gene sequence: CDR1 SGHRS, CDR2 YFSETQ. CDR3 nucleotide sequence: TGCGCCAGCAGCTTGGGGCGGGGGGGCGATGATACGCAGTATTTT. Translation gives CASSLGRGGDDTQYF.

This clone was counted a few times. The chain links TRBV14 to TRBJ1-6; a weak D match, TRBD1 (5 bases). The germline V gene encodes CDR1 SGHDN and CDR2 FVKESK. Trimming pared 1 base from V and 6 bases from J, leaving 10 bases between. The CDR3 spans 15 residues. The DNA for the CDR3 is TGTGCCAGCAGCCAAGCTGGTAGGGGTAATTCACCCCTCCACTTT. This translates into CASSQAGRGNSPLHF. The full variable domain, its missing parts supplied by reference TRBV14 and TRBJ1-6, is EAGVTQFPSHSVIEKGQTVTLRCDPISGHDNLYWYRRVMGKEIKFLLHFVKESKQDESGMPNNRFLAERTGGTYSTLKVQPAELEDSGVYFCASSQAGRGNSPLHFGNGTRLTVT.

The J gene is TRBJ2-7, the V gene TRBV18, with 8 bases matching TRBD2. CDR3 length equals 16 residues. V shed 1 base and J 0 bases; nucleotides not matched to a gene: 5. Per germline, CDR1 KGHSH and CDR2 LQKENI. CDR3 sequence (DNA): TGTGCCAGCTCACCACGGGCGACTAGCGACTCCTACGAGCAGTACTTC. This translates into CASSPRATSDSYEQYF.

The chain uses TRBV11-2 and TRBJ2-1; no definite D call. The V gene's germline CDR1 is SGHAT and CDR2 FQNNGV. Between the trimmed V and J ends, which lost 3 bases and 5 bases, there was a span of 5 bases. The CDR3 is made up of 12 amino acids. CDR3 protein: CASSFLDNEQFF. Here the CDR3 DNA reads TGTGCCAGCAGCTTTTTAGACAATGAGCAGTTCTTC.

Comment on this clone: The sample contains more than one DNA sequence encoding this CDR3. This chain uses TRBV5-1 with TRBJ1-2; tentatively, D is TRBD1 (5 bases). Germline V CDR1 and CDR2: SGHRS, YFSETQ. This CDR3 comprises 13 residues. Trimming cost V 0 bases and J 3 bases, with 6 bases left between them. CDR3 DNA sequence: TGCGCCAGCAGCTTGGGGGGGGACTATGGCTACACCTTC. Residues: CASSLGGDYGYTF.

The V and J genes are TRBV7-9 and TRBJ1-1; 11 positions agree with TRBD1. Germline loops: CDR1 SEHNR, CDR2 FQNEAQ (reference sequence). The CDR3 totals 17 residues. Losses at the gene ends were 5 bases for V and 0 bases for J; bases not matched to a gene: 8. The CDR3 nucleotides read TGTGCCAGCAGCCGAGGGACAGGGGGGAAGATGAACACTGAAGCTTTCTTT. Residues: CASSRGTGGKMNTEAFF.

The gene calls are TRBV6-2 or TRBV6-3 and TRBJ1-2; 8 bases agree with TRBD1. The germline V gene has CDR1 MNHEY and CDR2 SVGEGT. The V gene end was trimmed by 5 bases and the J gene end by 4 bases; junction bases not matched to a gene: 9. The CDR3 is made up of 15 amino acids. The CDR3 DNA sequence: TGTGCCAGCAGTCTACAGGGGGGCATGCCCTATGGCTACACCTTC. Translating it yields CASSLQGGMPYGYTF.

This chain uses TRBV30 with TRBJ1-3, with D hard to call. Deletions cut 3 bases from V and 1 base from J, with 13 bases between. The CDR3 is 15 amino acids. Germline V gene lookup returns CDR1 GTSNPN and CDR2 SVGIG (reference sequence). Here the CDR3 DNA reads TGTGCCTGGAGCCGTCTTTCCAATTCTGGAAACACCATATATTTT. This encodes CAWSRLSNSGNTIYF.

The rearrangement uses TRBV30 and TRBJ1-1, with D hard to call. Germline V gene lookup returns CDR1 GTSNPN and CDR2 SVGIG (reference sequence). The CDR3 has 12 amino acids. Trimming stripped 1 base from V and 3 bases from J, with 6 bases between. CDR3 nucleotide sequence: TGTGCCTGGAGTGCTGGGGACACTGAAGCTTTCTTT. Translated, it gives CAWSAGDTEAFF. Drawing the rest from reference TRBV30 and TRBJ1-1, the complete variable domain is SQTIHQWPATLVQPVGSPLSLECTVEGTSNPNLYWYRQAAGRGLQLLFYSVGIGQISSEVPQNLSASRPQDRQFILSSKKLLLSDSGFYLCAWSAGDTEAFFGQGTRLTVV.

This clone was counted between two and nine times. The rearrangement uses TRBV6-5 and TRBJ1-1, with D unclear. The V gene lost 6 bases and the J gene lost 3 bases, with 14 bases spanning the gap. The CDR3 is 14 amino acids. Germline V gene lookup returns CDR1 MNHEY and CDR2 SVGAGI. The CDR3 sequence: CASRKVNYYTEAFF. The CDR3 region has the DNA TGTGCCAGCAGAAAGGTTAATTATTACACTGAAGCTTTCTTT.

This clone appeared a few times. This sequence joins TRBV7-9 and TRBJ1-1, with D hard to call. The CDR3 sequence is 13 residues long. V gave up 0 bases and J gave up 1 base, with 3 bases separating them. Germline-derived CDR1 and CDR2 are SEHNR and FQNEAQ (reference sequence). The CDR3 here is CASSLAGNTEAFF. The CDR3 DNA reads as TGTGCCAGCAGCTTAGCGGGGAACACTGAAGCTTTCTTT.

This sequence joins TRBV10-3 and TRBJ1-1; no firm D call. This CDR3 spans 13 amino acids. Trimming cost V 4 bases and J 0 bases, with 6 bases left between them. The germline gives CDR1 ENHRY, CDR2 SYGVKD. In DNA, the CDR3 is TGTGCCATCAGTGGAGCAGTGAACACTGAAGCTTTCTTT. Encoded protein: CAISGAVNTEAFF.

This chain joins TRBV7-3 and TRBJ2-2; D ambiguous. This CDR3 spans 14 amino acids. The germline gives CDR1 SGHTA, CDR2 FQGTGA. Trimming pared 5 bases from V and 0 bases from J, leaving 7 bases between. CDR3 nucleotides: TGTGCCAGCAGCCCAATTACGAACACCGGGGAGCTGTTTTTT. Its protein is CASSPITNTGELFF. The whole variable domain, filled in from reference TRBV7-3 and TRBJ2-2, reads GAGVSQTPSNKVTEKGKYVELRCDPISGHTALYWYRQSLGQGPEFLIYFQGTGAADDSGLPNDRFFAVRPEGSVSTLKIQRTERGDSAVYLCASSPITNTGELFFGEGSRLTVL.

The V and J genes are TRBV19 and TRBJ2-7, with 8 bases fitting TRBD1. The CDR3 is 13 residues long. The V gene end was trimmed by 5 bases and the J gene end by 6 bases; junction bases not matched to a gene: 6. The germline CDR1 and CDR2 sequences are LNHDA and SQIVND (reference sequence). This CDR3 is CASSGDRWGEQYF. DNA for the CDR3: TGTGCCAGTAGTGGGGACAGGTGGGGCGAGCAGTACTTC.

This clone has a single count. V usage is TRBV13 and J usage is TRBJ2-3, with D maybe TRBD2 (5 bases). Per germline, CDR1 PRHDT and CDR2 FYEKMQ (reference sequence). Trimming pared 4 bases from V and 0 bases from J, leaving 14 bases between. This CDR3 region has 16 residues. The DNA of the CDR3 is TGTGCCAGCAGCTCCGGGAACCCATTTAGCACAGATACGCAGTATTTT. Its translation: CASSSGNPFSTDTQYF.

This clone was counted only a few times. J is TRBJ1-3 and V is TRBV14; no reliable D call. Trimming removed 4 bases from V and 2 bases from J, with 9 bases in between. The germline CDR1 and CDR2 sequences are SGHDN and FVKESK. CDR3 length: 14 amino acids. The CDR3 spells CASSPGVAGNTIYF. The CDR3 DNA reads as TGTGCCAGCAGCCCTGGGGTTGCTGGAAACACCATATATTTT.

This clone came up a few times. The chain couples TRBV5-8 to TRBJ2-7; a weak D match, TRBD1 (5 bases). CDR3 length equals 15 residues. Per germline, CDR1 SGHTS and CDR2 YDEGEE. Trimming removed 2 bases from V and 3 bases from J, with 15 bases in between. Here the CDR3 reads CASSLARTDIYEQYF. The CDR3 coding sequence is TGTGCCAGCAGCTTAGCCCGGACGGACATCTACGAGCAGTACTTC.